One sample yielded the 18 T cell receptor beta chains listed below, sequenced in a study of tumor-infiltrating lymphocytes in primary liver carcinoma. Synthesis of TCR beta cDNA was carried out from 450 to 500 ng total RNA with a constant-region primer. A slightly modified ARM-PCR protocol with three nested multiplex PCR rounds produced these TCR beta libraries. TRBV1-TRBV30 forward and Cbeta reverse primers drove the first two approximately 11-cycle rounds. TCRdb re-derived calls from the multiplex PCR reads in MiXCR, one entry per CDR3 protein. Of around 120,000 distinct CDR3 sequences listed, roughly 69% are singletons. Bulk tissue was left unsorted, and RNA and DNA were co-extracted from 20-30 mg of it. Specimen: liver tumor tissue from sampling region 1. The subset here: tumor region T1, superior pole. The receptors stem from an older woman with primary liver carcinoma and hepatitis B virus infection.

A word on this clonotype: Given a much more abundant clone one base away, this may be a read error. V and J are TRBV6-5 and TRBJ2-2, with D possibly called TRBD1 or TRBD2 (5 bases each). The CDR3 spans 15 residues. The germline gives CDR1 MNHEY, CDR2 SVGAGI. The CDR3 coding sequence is TGTGCCAGCAGTTACACTCGGGGCAGCACCGTGGAGCTGTTTTTT. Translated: CASSYTRGSTVELFF.

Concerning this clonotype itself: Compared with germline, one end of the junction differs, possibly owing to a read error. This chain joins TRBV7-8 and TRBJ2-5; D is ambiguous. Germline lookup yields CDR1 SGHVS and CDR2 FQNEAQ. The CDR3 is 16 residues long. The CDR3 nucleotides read TGCGCCAGCAGCTCAGCCCTACTGGCGGCGGAGGAGACCCAGTACTTC. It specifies CASSSALLAAEETQYF.

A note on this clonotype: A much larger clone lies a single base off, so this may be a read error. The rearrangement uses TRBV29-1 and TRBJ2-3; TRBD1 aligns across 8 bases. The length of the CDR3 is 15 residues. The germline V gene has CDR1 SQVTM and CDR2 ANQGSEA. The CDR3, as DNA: TGCAGCGTTGAGGGGACAGGCCCGGGGGCAGATATGCAGTATTTT. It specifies CSVEGTGPGADMQYF.

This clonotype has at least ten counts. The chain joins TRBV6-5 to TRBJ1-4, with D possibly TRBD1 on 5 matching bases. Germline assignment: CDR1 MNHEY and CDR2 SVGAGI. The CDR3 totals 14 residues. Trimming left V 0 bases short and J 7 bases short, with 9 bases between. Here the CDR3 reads CASSYSGRGEKLFF. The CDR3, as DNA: TGTGCCAGCAGTTACTCGGGGAGGGGTGAAAAACTGTTTTTT.

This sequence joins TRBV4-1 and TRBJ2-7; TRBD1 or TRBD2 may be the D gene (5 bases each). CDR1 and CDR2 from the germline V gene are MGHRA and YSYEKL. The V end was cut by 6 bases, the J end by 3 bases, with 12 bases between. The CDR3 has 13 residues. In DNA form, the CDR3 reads TGCGCCAGCAGGGGGGACGGCCTCTACGAGCAGTACTTC. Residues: CASRGDGLYEQYF.

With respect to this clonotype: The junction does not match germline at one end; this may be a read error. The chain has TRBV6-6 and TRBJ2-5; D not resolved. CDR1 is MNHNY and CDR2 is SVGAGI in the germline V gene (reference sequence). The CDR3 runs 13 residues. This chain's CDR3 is CASSLGSQGTQYF. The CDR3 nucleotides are TGTGCCAGCAGTTTAGGGTCCCAAGGGACCCAGTACTTC.

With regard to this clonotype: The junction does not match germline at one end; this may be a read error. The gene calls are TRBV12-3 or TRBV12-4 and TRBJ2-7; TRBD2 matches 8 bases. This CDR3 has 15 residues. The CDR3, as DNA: TGTGCCAACAGTTTACAGTCAGCGGGAGTATACGAGCAGTACTTC. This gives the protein CANSLQSAGVYEQYF.

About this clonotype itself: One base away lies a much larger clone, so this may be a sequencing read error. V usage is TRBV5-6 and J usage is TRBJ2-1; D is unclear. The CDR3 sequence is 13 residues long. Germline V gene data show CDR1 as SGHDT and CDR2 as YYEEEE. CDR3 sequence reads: CASSLMFLNERFF. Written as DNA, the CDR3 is TGTGCCAGCAGTTTAATGTTCTTAAATGAGCGGTTCTTC.

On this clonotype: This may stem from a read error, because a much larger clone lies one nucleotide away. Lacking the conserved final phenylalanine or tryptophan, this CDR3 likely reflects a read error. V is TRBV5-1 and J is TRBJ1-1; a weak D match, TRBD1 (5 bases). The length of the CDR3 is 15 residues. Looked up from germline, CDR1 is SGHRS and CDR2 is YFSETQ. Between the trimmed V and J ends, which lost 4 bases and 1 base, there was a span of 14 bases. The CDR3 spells CASSAGGGRNTEAFI. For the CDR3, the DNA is TGCGCCAGCAGCGCCGGGGGAGGGAGGAACACTGAAGCTTTCATT.

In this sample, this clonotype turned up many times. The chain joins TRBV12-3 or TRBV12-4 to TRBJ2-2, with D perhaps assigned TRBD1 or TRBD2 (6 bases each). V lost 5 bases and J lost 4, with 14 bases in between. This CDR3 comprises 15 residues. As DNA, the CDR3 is TGTGCCAGCAGTGTTCGGAAGGGGGGCACCGGGGAGCTGTTTTTT. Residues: CASSVRKGGTGELFF.

The CDR3 DNA reads as TGTGCCAGCAGTTTACTGACGGCTCAGCCCCAGTATTTT. Encoded protein: CASSLLTAQPQYF. The chain recombines TRBV12-3 or TRBV12-4 with TRBJ1-5; D gene uncertain. The DNA end is a closer match to TRBJ2-3, so the J assignment may be wrong. CDR3 size: 13 residues.

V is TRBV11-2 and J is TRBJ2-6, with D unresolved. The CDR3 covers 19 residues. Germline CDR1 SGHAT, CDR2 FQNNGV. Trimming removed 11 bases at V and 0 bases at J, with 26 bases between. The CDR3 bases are TGTGCCGGCGGACCCGCGCCCGGTATAGAAGACTCTGGGGCCAACGTCCTGACTTTC. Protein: CAGGPAPGIEDSGANVLTF.

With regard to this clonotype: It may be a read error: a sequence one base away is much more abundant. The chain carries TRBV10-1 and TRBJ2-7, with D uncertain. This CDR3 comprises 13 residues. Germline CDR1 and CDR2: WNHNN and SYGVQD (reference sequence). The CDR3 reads CASSEALGFEQCF. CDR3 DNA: TGCGCCAGCAGTGAGGCGCTAGGTTTTGAGCAGTGCTTC.

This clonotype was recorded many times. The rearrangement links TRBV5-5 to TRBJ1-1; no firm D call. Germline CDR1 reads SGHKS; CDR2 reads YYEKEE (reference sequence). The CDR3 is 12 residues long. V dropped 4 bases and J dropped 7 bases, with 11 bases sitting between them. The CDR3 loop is CASSPGRIEAFF. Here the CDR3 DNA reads TGTGCCAGCAGCCCCGGACGGATTGAAGCTTTCTTT.

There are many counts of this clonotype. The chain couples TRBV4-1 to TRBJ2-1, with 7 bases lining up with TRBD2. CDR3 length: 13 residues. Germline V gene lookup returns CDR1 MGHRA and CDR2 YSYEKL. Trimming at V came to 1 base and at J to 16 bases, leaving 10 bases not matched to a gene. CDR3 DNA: TGCGCCAGCAGCCAAGGCTGGGAGGGAGCGGAATTCTTC. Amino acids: CASSQGWEGAEFF.

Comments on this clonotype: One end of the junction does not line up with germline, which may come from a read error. CDR3 loop: CASSLDLNSPPHF. The CDR3 DNA follows: TGTGCTAGCAGCTTAGATCTTAATTCACCCCCCCACTTT. The V call is TRBV11-2, the J call TRBJ1-6; D is uncertain. CDR3 size: 13 residues. CDR1 SGHAT and CDR2 FQNNGV come from the germline V gene.

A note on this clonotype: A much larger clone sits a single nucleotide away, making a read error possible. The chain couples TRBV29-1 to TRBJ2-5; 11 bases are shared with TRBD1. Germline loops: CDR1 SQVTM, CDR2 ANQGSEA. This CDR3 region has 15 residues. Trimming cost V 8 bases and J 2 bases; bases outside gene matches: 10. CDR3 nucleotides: TGCAGCTTTGCTATCGGGACAGGGGGTCAAGAGACCCAGTACTTC. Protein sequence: CSFAIGTGGQETQYF.

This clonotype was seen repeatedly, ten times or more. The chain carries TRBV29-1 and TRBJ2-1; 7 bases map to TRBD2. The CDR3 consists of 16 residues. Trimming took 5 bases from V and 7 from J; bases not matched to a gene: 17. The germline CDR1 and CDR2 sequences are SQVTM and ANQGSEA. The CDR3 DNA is TGCAGCGTTCACCCTCTAGCGGATGATACGAGGAATGAGCAGTTCTTC. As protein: CSVHPLADDTRNEQFF.